The rows below give T cell receptor beta chains drawn from one sample of a study of blood T cell repertoires in COVID-19. Repertoires were generated with immunoSEQ multiplex PCR, while TCRdb's copy carries only in-frame clones and drops some. This sample carries approximately 52,000 clones, about 90% of them seen once, and the ten largest clones take about 3.4%. Sequencing was done on a sample of peripheral blood. The receptors come from a human donor in a cohort sampled during active COVID-19. Each CDR3 is given with its conserved first and last residue. D genes are given only for firm matches. Some rows mark clone size as missing; the rest say once, few, many or name a class of expanded clone.

16 - - TRBJ1-6 TRBV18 CASSLNLRDKDSPLHF TGTGCCAGCTCACTCAACCTCCGGGACAAAGATTCACCCCTCCACTTT
13 once - TRBJ1-1 TRBV29-1 CSVQVQVNTEAFF TGCAGCGTCCAAGTACAGGTAAACACTGAAGCTTTCTTT
13 - - TRBJ1-1 TRBV19 CASSIYRNTEAFF TGTGCCAGTAGTATCTACAGGAACACTGAAGCTTTCTTT
16 once TRBD2 TRBJ2-7 TRBV11-2 CASSFSFVGGTLEQYF TGTGCCAGCAGCTTCTCCTTTGTGGGAGGGACTCTCGAGCAGTACTTC
16 - TRBD1 TRBJ2-1 TRBV7-2 CASSPRTGVASNEQFF TGTGCCAGCAGCCCCCGGACAGGGGTGGCGTCCAATGAGCAGTTCTTC
14 - - TRBJ2-7 TRBV5-1 CASSPGVFGYEQYF TGCGCCAGCAGCCCAGGGGTTTTTGGCTACGAGCAGTACTTC
15 - - TRBJ2-7 TRBV19 CASSRTRRATYEQYF TGTGCCAGTAGTAGAACCCGCAGGGCAACCTACGAGCAGTACTTC
17 - TRBD1 TRBJ2-1 TRBV14 CASSHGQGASSYNEQFF TGTGCCAGCAGCCACGGACAGGGGGCCAGCTCCTACAATGAGCAGTTCTTC
15 - TRBD2 TRBJ2-7 TRBV3-1/TRBV3-2 CASSHVGRASYEQYF TGTGCCAGCAGCCACGTCGGGAGGGCCTCCTACGAGCAGTACTTC
15 - TRBD2 TRBJ2-7 TRBV5-4 CASSQPGLEFDEQYF TGTGCCAGCAGCCAACCGGGACTAGAATTTGACGAGCAGTACTTC
19 - TRBD2 TRBJ2-7 TRBV11-2 CASSLVLFRGGLAGGEQYF TGTGCCAGCAGCTTAGTCCTTTTCCGCGGGGGGCTAGCGGGAGGCGAGCAGTACTTC
14 once - TRBJ1-5 TRBV10-3 CAISEQGANQPQHF TGTGCCATCAGTGAACAGGGTGCCAATCAGCCCCAGCATTTT
14 - TRBD2 TRBJ2-7 TRBV2 CASTKLASSYEQYF TGTGCCAGCACCAAACTAGCGTCTTCCTACGAGCAGTACTTC
17 - TRBD1 TRBJ2-1 TRBV3-1/TRBV3-2 CASSQRLRTGRDNEQFF TGTGCCAGCAGCCAAAGACTTAGGACAGGCAGGGACAATGAGCAGTTCTTC
14 - TRBD1 TRBJ1-4 TRBV15 CATRRTGAGEKLFF TGTGCCACCAGGCGAACAGGGGCCGGAGAAAAACTGTTTTTT
17 - TRBD2 TRBJ2-3 TRBV7-9 CASSPGTSAPSTDTQYF TGTGCCAGCAGCCCCGGGACTAGCGCACCTAGCACAGATACGCAGTATTTT
13 - - TRBJ1-5 TRBV12-3/TRBV12-4 CASRYRVGQPQHF TGTGCCAGCAGATACAGGGTGGGTCAGCCCCAGCATTTT
13 - TRBD1 TRBJ1-5 TRBV6-1 CASSPGGVQPQHF TGTGCCAGCAGCCCAGGGGGCGTGCAGCCCCAGCATTTT
15 - TRBD1 TRBJ2-7 TRBV11-1 CASSPYGTGSYEQYF TGTGCCAGCAGTCCCTACGGGACAGGCTCCTACGAGCAGTACTTC
16 - TRBD1 TRBJ1-5 TRBV6-1 CASSEAGGSGNQPQHF TGTGCCAGCAGTGAAGCAGGGGGCTCTGGCAATCAGCCCCAGCATTTT
13 few - TRBJ2-1 TRBV12-3/TRBV12-4 CASSGKGGNEQFF TGTGCCAGCAGTGGAAAAGGGGGTAATGAGCAGTTCTTC
12 - - TRBJ1-1 TRBV6-5 CASSRGGTEAFF TGTGCCAGCAGTAGAGGGGGCACTGAAGCTTTCTTT
17 - TRBD2 TRBJ2-1 TRBV5-1 CASSLPTTSGRANEQFF TGCGCCAGCAGCTTACCAACTACTAGCGGGAGGGCCAATGAGCAGTTCTTC
15 once TRBD1 TRBJ2-7 TRBV9 CASSAHRTGTDEQYF TGTGCCAGCAGCGCCCACCGAACCGGGACAGACGAGCAGTACTTC
13 - - TRBJ2-7 TRBV6-5 CASRLSSSYEQYF TGTGCCAGCAGATTGTCGTCCTCCTACGAGCAGTACTTC
14 - - TRBJ1-5 TRBV2 CASKIEGGNQPQHF TGTGCCAGCAAGATAGAGGGGGGCAATCAGCCCCAGCATTTT
14 once TRBD2 TRBJ2-1 TRBV5-8 CASKSGTSVTEQFF TGTGCCAGCAAGTCCGGGACTAGCGTTACTGAGCAGTTCTTC
15 - TRBD2 TRBJ2-3 TRBV10-2 CASQRDEPSTDTQYF TGCGCCAGTCAGCGGGATGAACCGAGCACAGATACGCAGTATTTT